The rows below give T cell receptor beta chains drawn from one sample of a study of T cells in localized non-small cell lung cancer. The protocol was immunoSEQ multiplex PCR, while the TCRdb copy is restricted to in-frame clones and leaves out a portion. The sample has 65,000 to 95,000 clones, around 80% seen once; the top ten hold over 15%. Sequencing was performed on PBMCs, taken before any cancer treatment. Receptors were obtained from a man aged 35 to 70 with stage II squamous cell lung carcinoma. The CDR3 runs from the conserved cysteine through the conserved F or W. A D gene is named only where the DNA matches it firmly. Size values are once, few and many counts, or a class for expanded clones, and some rows have none.

j_gene: TRBJ2-7
abundance: NA
d_gene: NA
v_gene: TRBV13
CDR3aa: CASTPPLAGPSDYEQYF
CDR3nt: TGTGCCAGCACCCCACCCCTCGCGGGGCCATCGGACTACGAGCAGTACTTC

j_gene: TRBJ2-7
abundance: NA
d_gene: NA
v_gene: TRBV6-6
CDR3aa: CASSYYSGTAYEQYF
CDR3nt: TGTGCCAGCAGTTACTACTCCGGGACCGCCTACGAGCAGTACTTC

j_gene: TRBJ1-2
abundance: NA
d_gene: TRBD1
v_gene: TRBV4-1
CDR3aa: CASSPIQGNYGYTF
CDR3nt: TGCGCCAGCAGCCCGATACAGGGGAACTATGGCTACACCTTC

j_gene: TRBJ1-4
abundance: NA
d_gene: NA
v_gene: TRBV7-8
CDR3aa: CATKRTANEKLFF
CDR3nt: TGTGCCACCAAGAGAACAGCGAATGAAAAACTGTTTTTT

j_gene: TRBJ2-1
abundance: NA
d_gene: TRBD2
v_gene: TRBV27
CDR3aa: CASSSWTSGGYYNEQFF
CDR3nt: TGTGCCAGCAGTTCTTGGACTAGCGGGGGGTACTACAATGAGCAGTTCTTC

j_gene: TRBJ2-6
abundance: NA
d_gene: NA
v_gene: TRBV28
CDR3aa: CASTTGRIRTSGANVLTF
CDR3nt: TGTGCCAGCACCACAGGAAGGATACGGACCTCTGGGGCCAACGTCCTGACTTTC

j_gene: TRBJ2-5
abundance: NA
d_gene: NA
v_gene: TRBV28
CDR3aa: CASSSYLGQETQYF
CDR3nt: TGTGCCAGCAGTTCTTACCTGGGCCAAGAGACCCAGTACTTC

j_gene: TRBJ2-3
abundance: NA
d_gene: TRBD1
v_gene: TRBV27
CDR3aa: CASSLTGGAGDTQYF
CDR3nt: TGTGCCAGCAGTTTGACAGGGGGCGCGGGAGATACGCAGTATTTT

j_gene: TRBJ1-4
abundance: NA
d_gene: NA
v_gene: TRBV19
CDR3aa: CASSTSAANEKLFF
CDR3nt: TGTGCCAGTAGTACGTCCGCGGCTAATGAAAAACTGTTTTTT

j_gene: TRBJ1-1
abundance: NA
d_gene: NA
v_gene: TRBV30
CDR3aa: CAWSVRWQLNTEAFF
CDR3nt: TGTGCCTGGAGTGTACGATGGCAGCTGAACACTGAAGCTTTCTTT

j_gene: TRBJ2-7
abundance: NA
d_gene: NA
v_gene: TRBV7-2
CDR3aa: CASSLGRSSYEQYF
CDR3nt: TGTGCCAGCAGCTTAGGCCGTTCCTCCTACGAGCAGTACTTC

j_gene: TRBJ2-7
abundance: NA
d_gene: NA
v_gene: TRBV11-2
CDR3aa: CASSLDGRDVQYF
CDR3nt: TGTGCCAGCAGCTTAGATGGCAGGGATGTGCAGTACTTC

j_gene: TRBJ2-1
abundance: NA
d_gene: NA
v_gene: TRBV2
CDR3aa: CASSQKNEQFF
CDR3nt: TGTGCCAGCAGTCAGAAAAATGAGCAGTTCTTC

j_gene: TRBJ1-5
abundance: NA
d_gene: NA
v_gene: TRBV12-5
CDR3aa: CASGDLNQPQHF
CDR3nt: TGTGCTAGTGGCGACCTGAATCAGCCCCAGCATTTT

j_gene: TRBJ1-2
abundance: NA
d_gene: TRBD1
v_gene: TRBV28
CDR3aa: CASSSTGVSRYTF
CDR3nt: TGTGCCAGCAGTAGTACAGGGGTAAGCCGCTACACCTTC

j_gene: TRBJ1-1
abundance: NA
d_gene: NA
v_gene: TRBV19
CDR3aa: CASLPTANTEAFF
CDR3nt: TGTGCCAGTTTACCGACAGCCAACACTGAAGCTTTCTTT

j_gene: TRBJ1-1
abundance: NA
d_gene: NA
v_gene: TRBV14
CDR3aa: CASSQGGSRVVTEAFF
CDR3nt: TGTGCCAGCAGCCAAGGGGGTTCCAGGGTGGTCACTGAAGCTTTCTTT

j_gene: TRBJ1-3
abundance: NA
d_gene: NA
v_gene: TRBV5-5
CDR3aa: CASSKGGGETIYF
CDR3nt: TGTGCCAGCAGCAAAGGAGGAGGGGAAACCATATATTTT

j_gene: TRBJ2-2
abundance: NA
d_gene: TRBD1
v_gene: TRBV7-9
CDR3aa: CASSPLPGQGGTGELFF
CDR3nt: TGTGCCAGCAGCCCTCTCCCGGGACAGGGAGGCACCGGGGAGCTGTTTTTT

j_gene: TRBJ2-3
abundance: NA
d_gene: NA
v_gene: TRBV6-4
CDR3aa: CASRLGPGTDTQYF
CDR3nt: TGTGCCAGCAGGCTCGGTCCCGGCACAGATACGCAGTATTTT

j_gene: TRBJ2-5
abundance: NA
d_gene: TRBD1
v_gene: TRBV5-1
CDR3aa: CASSTQPQGSKYQETQYF
CDR3nt: TGCGCCAGCAGCACCCAGCCACAGGGGTCCAAGTACCAAGAGACCCAGTACTTC

j_gene: TRBJ2-1
abundance: NA
d_gene: NA
v_gene: TRBV29-1
CDR3aa: CSVEQVGNEQFF
CDR3nt: TGCAGCGTTGAACAGGTTGGGAATGAGCAGTTCTTC

j_gene: TRBJ1-5
abundance: NA
d_gene: TRBD1
v_gene: TRBV5-4
CDR3aa: CASSRGQGGRSNQPQHF
CDR3nt: TGTGCCAGCAGCCGCGGACAGGGAGGACGGAGCAATCAGCCCCAGCATTTT

j_gene: TRBJ2-7
abundance: NA
d_gene: NA
v_gene: TRBV6-6
CDR3aa: CASSYGQGAYEQYF
CDR3nt: TGTGCCAGCAGTTACGGGCAGGGAGCCTACGAGCAGTACTTC

j_gene: TRBJ2-7
abundance: NA
d_gene: NA
v_gene: TRBV28
CDR3aa: CASSFFYYEQYF
CDR3nt: TGTGCCAGCAGTTTTTTTTACTACGAGCAGTACTTC

j_gene: TRBJ1-5
abundance: few
d_gene: NA
v_gene: TRBV5-6
CDR3aa: CASSLSRNQPQHF
CDR3nt: TGTGCCAGCAGCTTGTCGCGCAATCAGCCCCAGCATTTT

j_gene: TRBJ2-7
abundance: once
d_gene: NA
v_gene: TRBV28
CDR3aa: CASSWQGGEQYF
CDR3nt: TGTGCCAGCAGTTGGCAGGGTGGCGAGCAGTACTTC

j_gene: TRBJ2-7
abundance: NA
d_gene: NA
v_gene: TRBV5-6
CDR3aa: CASSLFGTGEQYF
CDR3nt: TGTGCCAGCAGCTTGTTCGGGACGGGGGAGCAGTACTTC

j_gene: TRBJ2-5
abundance: few
d_gene: NA
v_gene: TRBV9
CDR3aa: CASSVDQETQYF
CDR3nt: TGTGCCAGCAGCGTAGACCAAGAGACCCAGTACTTC

j_gene: TRBJ2-7
abundance: NA
d_gene: TRBD2
v_gene: TRBV4-3
CDR3aa: CASSQDLAGVYEQYF
CDR3nt: TGCGCCAGCAGCCAAGACCTAGCGGGGGTCTACGAGCAGTACTTC

j_gene: TRBJ2-2
abundance: NA
d_gene: NA
v_gene: TRBV4-3
CDR3aa: CASSQDDGYTGELFF
CDR3nt: TGCGCCAGCAGCCAAGATGACGGGTACACCGGGGAGCTGTTTTTT

j_gene: TRBJ2-7
abundance: NA
d_gene: NA
v_gene: TRBV29-1
CDR3aa: CSVEGWQGRYEQYF
CDR3nt: TGCAGCGTTGAAGGGTGGCAGGGACGCTACGAGCAGTACTTC